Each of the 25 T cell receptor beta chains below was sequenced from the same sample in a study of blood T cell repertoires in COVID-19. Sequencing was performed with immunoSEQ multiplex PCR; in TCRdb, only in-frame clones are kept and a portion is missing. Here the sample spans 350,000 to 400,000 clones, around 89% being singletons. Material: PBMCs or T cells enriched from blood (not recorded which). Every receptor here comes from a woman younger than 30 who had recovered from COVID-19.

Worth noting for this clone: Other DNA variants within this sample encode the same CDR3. The CDR3 sequence is CAWSVGGSNQPQHF. The CDR3 nucleotides are TGTGCCTGGAGTGTAGGGGGAAGCAATCAGCCCCAGCATTTT. The chain is built from TRBV30 and TRBJ1-5, with D possibly TRBD1 on 6 matching bases. The CDR3 extends over 14 amino acids. Per germline, CDR1 GTSNPN and CDR2 SVGIG (reference sequence). With 0 bases removed from V and 1 base from J, the gap between germline ends came to 7 bases.

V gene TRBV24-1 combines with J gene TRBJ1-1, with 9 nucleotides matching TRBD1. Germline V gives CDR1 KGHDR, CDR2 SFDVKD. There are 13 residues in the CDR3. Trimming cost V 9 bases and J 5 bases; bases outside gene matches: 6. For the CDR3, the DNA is TGTGCCACCTCCCGGACAGGGGAGACTGAAGCTTTCTTT. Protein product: CATSRTGETEAFF.

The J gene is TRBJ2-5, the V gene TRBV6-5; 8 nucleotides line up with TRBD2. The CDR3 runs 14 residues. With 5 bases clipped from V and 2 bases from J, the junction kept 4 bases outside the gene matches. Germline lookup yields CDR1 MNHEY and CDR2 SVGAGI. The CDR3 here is CASSRGGRQETQYF. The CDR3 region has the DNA TGTGCCAGCAGTCGCGGGGGGCGACAAGAGACCCAGTACTTC.

The CDR3: CASSLGGEQETQYF. CDR3 sequence (DNA): TGCGCCAGCAGCTTGGGCGGGGAACAAGAGACCCAGTACTTC. The rearrangement joins TRBV5-1 to TRBJ2-5, with D possibly being TRBD2 (6 bases). The CDR3 loop spans 14 amino acids. The V and J ends lost 0 bases and 2 bases respectively, with 8 bases between them. Germline assignment: CDR1 SGHRS and CDR2 YFSETQ.

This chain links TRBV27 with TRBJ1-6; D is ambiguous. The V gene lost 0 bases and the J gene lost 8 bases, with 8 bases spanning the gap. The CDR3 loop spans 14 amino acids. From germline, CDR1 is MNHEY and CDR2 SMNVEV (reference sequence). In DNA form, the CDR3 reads TGTGCCAGCAGTTTATCCGGGCGGGATTCACCCCTCCACTTT. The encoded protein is CASSLSGRDSPLHF.

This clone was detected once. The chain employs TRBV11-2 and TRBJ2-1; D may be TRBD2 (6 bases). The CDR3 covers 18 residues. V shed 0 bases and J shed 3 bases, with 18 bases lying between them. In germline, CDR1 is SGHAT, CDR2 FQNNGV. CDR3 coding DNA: TGTGCCAGCAGCTTAGATCCGGAACGGGACTCGGGCTACAATGAGCAGTTCTTC. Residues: CASSLDPERDSGYNEQFF.

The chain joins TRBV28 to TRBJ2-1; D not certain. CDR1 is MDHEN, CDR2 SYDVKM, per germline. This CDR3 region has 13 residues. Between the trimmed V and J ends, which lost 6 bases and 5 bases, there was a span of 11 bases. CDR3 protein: CASSLFRDNEQFF. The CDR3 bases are TGTGCCAGCAGCCTCTTTCGGGACAATGAGCAGTTCTTC.

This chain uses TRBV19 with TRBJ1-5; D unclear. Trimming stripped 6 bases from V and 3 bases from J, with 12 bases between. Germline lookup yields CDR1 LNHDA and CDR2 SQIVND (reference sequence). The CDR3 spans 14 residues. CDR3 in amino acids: CASRISGTNQPQHF. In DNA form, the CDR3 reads TGTGCCAGTAGGATTTCGGGTACCAATCAGCCCCAGCATTTT.

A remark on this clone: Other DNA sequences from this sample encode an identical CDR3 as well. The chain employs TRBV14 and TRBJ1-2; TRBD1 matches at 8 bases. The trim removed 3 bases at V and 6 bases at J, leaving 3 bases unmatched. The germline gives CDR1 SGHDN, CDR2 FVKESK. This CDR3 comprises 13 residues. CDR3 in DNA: TGTGCCAGCAGCCAGACAGGGGTCCATGGCTACACCTTC. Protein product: CASSQTGVHGYTF.

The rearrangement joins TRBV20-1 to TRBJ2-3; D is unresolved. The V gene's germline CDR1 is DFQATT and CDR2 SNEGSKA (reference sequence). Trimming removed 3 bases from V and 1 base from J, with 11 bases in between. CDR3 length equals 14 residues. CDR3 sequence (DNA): TGCAGTGCTAGTTGGGCCGGCGGCACAGATACGCAGTATTTT. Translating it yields CSASWAGGTDTQYF.

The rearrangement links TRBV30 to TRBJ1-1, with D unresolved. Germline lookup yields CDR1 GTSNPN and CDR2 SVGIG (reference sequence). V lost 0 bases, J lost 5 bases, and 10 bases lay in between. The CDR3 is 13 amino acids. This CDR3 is CAWSVTKSTEAFF. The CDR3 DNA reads TGTGCCTGGAGTGTTACTAAGTCGACTGAAGCTTTCTTT.

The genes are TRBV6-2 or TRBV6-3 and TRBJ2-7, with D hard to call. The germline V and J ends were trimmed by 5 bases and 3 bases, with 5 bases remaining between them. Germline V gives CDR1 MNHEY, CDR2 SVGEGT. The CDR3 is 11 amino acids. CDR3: CASSGLYEQYF. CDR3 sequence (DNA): TGTGCCAGCAGTGGCCTCTACGAGCAGTACTTC.

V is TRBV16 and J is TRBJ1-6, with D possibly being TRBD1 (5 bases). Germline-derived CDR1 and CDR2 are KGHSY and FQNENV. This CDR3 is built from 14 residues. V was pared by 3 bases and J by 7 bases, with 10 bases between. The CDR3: CASSHNRLNSPLHF. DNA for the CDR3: TGTGCCAGCAGCCATAACAGGTTAAATTCACCCCTCCACTTT.

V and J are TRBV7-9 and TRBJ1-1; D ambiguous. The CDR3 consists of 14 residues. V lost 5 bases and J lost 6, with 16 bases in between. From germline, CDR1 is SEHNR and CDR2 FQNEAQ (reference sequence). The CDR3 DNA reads TGTGCCAGCAGCACCCCGGGTCGGCGTCCTGAAGCTTTCTTT. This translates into CASSTPGRRPEAFF.

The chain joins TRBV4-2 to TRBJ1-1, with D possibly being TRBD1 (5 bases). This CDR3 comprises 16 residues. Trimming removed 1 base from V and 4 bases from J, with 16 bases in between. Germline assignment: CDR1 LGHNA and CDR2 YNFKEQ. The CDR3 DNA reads TGTGCCAGCAGCCAAGTAGGTAGGCAGGGTTTCACTGAAGCTTTCTTT. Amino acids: CASSQVGRQGFTEAFF.

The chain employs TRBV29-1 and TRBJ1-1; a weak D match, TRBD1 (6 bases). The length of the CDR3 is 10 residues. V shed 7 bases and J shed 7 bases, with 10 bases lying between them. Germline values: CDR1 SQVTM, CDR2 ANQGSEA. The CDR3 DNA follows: TGCAGCGCCTCACAGGGTGAAGCTTTCTTT. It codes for CSASQGEAFF.

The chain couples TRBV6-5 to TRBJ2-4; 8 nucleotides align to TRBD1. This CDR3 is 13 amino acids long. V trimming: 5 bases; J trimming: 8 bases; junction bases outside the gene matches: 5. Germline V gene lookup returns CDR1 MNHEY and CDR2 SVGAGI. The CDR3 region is CASSTDREDIQYF. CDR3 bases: TGTGCCAGCAGTACGGACAGGGAGGACATTCAGTACTTC.

CDR3 sequence: CASSFRGTDTQYF. CDR3 bases: TGTGCCAGCAGTTTCCGGGGAACAGATACGCAGTATTTT. The chain combines TRBV27 with TRBJ2-3; the D gene is possibly TRBD2 (5 bases). CDR1 and CDR2 (germline): MNHEY, SMNVEV (reference sequence). Trimming took 3 bases from V and 3 from J, leaving 7 bases between them. CDR3 size: 13 residues.

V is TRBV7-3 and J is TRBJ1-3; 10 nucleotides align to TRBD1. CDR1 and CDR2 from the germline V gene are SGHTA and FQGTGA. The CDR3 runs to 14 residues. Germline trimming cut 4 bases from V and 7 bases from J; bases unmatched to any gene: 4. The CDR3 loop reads CASSSWTGGNTIYF. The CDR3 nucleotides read TGTGCCAGCAGCTCCTGGACAGGGGGGAACACCATATATTTT. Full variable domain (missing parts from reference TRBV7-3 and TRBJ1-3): GAGVSQTPSNKVTEKGKYVELRCDPISGHTALYWYRQSLGQGPEFLIYFQGTGAADDSGLPNDRFFAVRPEGSVSTLKIQRTERGDSAVYLCASSSWTGGNTIYFGEGSWLTVV.

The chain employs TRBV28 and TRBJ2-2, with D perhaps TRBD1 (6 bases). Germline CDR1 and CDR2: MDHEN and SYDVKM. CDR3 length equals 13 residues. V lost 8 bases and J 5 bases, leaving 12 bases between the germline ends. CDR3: CASGGRATGELFF. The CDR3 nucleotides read TGTGCCAGCGGGGGCAGGGCTACCGGGGAGCTGTTTTTT.

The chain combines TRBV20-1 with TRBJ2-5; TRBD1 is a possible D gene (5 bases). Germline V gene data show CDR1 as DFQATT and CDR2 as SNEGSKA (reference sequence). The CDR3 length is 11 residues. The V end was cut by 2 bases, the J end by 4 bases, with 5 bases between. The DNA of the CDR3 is TGCAGTGCTAGAAGGGGAGAGACCCAGTACTTC. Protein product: CSARRGETQYF.

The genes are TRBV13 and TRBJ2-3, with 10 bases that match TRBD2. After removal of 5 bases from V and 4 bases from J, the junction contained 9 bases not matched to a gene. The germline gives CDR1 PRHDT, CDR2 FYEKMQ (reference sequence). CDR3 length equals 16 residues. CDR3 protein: CASSGKRGGRSDTQYF. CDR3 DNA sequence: TGTGCCAGCAGCGGCAAGCGGGGGGGCCGGTCAGATACGCAGTATTTT.

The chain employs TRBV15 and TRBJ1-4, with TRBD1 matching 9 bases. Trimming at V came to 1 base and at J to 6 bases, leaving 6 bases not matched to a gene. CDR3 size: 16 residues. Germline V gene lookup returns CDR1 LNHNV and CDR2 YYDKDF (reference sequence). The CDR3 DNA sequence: TGTGCCACCAGCAGAGGGGCGGGACAGGGTTATGAAAAACTGTTTTTT. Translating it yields CATSRGAGQGYEKLFF.

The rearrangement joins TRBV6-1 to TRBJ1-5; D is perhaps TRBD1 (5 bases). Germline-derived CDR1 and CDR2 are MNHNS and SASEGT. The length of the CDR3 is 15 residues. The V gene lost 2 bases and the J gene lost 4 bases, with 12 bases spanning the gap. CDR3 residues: CASSESGVTNQPQHF. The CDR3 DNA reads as TGTGCCAGCAGTGAATCGGGGGTTACTAATCAGCCCCAGCATTTT.

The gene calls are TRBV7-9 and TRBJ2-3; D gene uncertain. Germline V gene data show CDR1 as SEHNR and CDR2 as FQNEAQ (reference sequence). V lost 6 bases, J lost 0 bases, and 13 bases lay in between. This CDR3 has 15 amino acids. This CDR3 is CASSLDGSSTDTQYF. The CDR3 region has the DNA TGTGCCAGCAGTCTAGACGGATCTAGCACAGATACGCAGTATTTT.